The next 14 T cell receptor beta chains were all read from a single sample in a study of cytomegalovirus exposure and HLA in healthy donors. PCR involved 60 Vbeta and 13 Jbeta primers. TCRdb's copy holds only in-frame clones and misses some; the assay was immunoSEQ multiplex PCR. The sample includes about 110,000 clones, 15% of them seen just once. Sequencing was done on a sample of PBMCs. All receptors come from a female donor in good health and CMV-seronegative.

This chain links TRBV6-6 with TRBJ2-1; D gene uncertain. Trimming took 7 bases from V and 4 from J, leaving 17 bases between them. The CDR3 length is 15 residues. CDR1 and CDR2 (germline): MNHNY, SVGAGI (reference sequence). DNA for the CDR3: TGTGCCAGCATCCCAGCGAGCACCCAATACAATGAGCAGTTCTTC. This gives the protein CASIPASTQYNEQFF.

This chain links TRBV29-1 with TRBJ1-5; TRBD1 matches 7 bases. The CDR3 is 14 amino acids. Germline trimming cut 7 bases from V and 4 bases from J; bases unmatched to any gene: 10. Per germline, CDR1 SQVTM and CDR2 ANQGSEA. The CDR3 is CSAITGAGNQPQHF. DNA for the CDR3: TGCAGCGCCATAACAGGGGCTGGTAATCAGCCCCAGCATTTT.

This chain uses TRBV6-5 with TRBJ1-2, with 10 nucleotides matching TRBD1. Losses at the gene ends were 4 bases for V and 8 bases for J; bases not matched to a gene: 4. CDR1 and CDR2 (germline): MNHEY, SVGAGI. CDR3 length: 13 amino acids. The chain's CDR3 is CASSSRQGAGYTF. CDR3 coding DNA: TGTGCCAGCAGTTCCCGACAGGGGGCAGGCTACACCTTC.

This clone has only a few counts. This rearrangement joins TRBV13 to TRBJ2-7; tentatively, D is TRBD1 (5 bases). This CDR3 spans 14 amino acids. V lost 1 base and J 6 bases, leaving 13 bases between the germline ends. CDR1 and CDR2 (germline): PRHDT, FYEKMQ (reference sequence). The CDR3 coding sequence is TGTGCCAGCAGCTTAGAGAGGCAGGGCCTCGAGCAGTACTTC. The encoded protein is CASSLERQGLEQYF.

The CDR3 is CASSPRVTGELFF. The CDR3 DNA reads TGCGCCAGCAGCCCGAGGGTTACCGGGGAGCTGTTTTTT. This sequence joins TRBV5-1 and TRBJ2-2; D may be TRBD2 (5 bases). Germline V CDR1 and CDR2: SGHRS, YFSETQ. This CDR3 has 13 residues. V lost 4 bases and J lost 5, with 9 bases in between.

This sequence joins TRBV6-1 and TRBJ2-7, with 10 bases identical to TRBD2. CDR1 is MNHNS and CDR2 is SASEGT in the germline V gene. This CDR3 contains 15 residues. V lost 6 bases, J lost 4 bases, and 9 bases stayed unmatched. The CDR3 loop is CASRRGTSDQYEQYF. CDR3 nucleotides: TGTGCCAGCAGACGCGGGACTAGCGATCAATACGAGCAGTACTTC.

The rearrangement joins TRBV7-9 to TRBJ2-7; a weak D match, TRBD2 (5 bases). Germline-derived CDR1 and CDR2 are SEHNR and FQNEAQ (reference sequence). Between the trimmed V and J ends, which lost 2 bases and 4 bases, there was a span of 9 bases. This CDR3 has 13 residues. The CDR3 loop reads CASSLPSGYEQYF. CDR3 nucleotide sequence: TGTGCCAGCAGCTTACCTTCGGGGTACGAGCAGTACTTC.

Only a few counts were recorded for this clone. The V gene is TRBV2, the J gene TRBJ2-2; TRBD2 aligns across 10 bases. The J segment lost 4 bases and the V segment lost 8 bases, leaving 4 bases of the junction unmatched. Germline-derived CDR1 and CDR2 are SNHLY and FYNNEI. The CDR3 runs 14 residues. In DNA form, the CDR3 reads TGTGCCAGCGCGGGACTAGCGACCACCGGGGAGCTGTTTTTT. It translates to CASAGLATTGELFF.

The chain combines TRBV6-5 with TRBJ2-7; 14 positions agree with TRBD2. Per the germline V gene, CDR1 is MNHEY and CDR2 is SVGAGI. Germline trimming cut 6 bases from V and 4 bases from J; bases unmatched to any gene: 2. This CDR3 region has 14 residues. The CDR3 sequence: CASRRTSGGYEQYF. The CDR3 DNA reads TGTGCCAGCAGGAGGACTAGCGGGGGGTACGAGCAGTACTTC.

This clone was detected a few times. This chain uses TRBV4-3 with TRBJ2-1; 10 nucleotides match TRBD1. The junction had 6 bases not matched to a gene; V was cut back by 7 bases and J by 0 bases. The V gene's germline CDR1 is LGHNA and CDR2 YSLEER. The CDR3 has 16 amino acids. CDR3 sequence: CASTTDRGSSYNEQFF. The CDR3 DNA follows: TGCGCCAGCACGACGGACAGGGGGTCCTCCTACAATGAGCAGTTCTTC.

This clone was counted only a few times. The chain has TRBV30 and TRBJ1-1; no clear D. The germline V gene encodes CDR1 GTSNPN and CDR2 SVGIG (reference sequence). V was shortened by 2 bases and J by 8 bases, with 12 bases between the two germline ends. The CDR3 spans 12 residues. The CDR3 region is CAWSMNGREAFF. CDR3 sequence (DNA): TGTGCCTGGAGTATGAATGGCCGAGAAGCTTTCTTT.

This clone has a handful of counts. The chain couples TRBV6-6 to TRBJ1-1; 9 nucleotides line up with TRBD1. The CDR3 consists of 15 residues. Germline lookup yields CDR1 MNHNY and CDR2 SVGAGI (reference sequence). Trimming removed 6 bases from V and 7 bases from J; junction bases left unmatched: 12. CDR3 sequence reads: CASRADPDRGLEAFF. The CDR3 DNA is TGTGCCAGCAGAGCAGACCCGGACAGGGGCCTTGAAGCTTTCTTT.

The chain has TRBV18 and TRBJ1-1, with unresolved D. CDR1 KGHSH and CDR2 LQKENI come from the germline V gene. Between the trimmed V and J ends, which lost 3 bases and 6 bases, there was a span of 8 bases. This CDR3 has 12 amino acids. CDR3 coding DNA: TGTGCCAGCTCACCCGCGAGGTCTGAAGCTTTCTTT. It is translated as CASSPARSEAFF. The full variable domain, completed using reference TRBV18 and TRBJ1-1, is NAGVMQNPRHLVRRRGQEARLRCSPMKGHSHVYWYRQLPEEGLKFMVYLQKENIIDESGMPKERFSAEFPKEGPSILRIQQVVRGDSAAYFCASSPARSEAFFGQGTRLTVV.

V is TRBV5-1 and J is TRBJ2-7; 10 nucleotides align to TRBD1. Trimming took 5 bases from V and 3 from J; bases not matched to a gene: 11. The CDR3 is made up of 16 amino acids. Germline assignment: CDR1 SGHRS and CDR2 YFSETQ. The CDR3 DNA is TGCGCCAGCAGGGAAGGGACAGGGGTCCTTAACTACGAGCAGTACTTC. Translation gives CASREGTGVLNYEQYF. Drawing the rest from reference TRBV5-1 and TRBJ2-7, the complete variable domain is KAGVTQTPRYLIKTRGQQVTLSCSPISGHRSVSWYQQTPGQGLQFLFEYFSETQRNKGNFPGRFSGRQFSNSRSEMNVSTLELGDSALYLCASREGTGVLNYEQYFGPGTRLTVT.